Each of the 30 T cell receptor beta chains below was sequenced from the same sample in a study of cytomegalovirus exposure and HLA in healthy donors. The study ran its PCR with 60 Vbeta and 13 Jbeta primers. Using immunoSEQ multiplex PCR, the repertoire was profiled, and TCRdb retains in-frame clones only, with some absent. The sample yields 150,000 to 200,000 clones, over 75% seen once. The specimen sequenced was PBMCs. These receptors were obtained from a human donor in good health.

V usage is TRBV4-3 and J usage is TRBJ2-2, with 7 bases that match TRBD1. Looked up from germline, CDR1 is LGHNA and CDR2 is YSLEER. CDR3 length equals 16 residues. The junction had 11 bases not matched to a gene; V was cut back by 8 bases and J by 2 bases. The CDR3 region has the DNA TGCGCCAGCGGCCGGGGCCGGGACAGAAACACCGGGGAGCTGTTTTTT. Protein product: CASGRGRDRNTGELFF.

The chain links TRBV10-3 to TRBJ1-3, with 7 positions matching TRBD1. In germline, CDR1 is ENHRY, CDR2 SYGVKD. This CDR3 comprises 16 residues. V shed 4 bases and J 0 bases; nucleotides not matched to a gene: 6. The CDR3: CAISVIDRVSGNTIYF. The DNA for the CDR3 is TGTGCCATCAGTGTAATAGACAGGGTCTCTGGAAACACCATATATTTT.

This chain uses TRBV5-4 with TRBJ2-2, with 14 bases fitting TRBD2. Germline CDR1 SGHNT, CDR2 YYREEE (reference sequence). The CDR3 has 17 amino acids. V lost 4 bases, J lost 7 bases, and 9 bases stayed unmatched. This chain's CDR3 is CASSDGTSGGKNGELFF. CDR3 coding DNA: TGTGCCAGCAGCGACGGGACTAGCGGGGGTAAAAACGGGGAGCTGTTTTTT.

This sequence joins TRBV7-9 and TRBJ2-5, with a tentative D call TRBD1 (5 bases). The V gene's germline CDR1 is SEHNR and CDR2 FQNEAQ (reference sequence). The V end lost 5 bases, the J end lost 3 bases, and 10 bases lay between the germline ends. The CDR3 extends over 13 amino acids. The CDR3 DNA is TGTGCCAGCAGCAGGGGCCTAGAAGAGACCCAGTACTTC. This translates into CASSRGLEETQYF.

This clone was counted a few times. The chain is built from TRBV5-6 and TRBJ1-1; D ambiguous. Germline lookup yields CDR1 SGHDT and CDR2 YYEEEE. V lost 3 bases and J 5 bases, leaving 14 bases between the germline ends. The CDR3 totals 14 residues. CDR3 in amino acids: CASSYSPGNTEAFF. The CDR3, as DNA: TGTGCCAGCAGCTACTCACCAGGAAATACTGAAGCTTTCTTT.

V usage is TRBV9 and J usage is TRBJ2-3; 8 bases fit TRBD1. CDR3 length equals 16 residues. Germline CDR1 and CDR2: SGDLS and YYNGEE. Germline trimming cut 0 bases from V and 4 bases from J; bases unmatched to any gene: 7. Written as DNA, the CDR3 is TGTGCCAGCAGCGTAGTCCCAGGGGGCGCGGCAGATACGCAGTATTTT. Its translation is CASSVVPGGAADTQYF.

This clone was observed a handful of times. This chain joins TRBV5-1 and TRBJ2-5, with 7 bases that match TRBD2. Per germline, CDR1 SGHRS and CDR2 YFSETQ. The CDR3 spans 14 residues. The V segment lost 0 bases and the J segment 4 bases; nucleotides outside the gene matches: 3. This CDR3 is CASSLGGGGETQYF. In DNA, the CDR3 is TGCGCCAGCAGCTTGGGTGGGGGGGGAGAGACCCAGTACTTC.

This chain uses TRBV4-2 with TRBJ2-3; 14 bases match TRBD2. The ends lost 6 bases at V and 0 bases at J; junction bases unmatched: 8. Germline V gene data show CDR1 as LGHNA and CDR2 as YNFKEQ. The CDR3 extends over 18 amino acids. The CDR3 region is CASSPGLAGGGSTDTQYF. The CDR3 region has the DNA TGTGCCAGCAGTCCCGGACTAGCGGGGGGCGGGAGCACAGATACGCAGTATTTT.

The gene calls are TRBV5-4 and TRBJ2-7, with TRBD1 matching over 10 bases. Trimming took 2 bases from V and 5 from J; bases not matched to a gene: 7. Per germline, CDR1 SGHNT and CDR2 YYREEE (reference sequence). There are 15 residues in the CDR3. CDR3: CASSLPGTGDHEQYF. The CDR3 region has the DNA TGTGCCAGCAGCTTACCCGGGACAGGGGACCACGAGCAGTACTTC.

The CDR3 coding sequence is TGTGCCAGCAGTCCCACCGGACCCGGGGGGCAGCCCCAGCATTTT. Protein product: CASSPTGPGGQPQHF. This chain uses TRBV6-5 with TRBJ1-5; perhaps TRBD1 as D (5 bases). Germline loops: CDR1 MNHEY, CDR2 SVGAGI. The V and J ends lost 5 bases and 7 bases respectively, with 18 bases between them. This CDR3 region has 15 residues.

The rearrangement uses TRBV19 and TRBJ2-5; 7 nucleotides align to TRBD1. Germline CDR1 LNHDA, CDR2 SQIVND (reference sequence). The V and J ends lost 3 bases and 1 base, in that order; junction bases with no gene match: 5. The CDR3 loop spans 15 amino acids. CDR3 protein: CASSIIRQGQETQYF. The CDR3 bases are TGTGCCAGTAGTATCATAAGACAGGGCCAAGAGACCCAGTACTTC.

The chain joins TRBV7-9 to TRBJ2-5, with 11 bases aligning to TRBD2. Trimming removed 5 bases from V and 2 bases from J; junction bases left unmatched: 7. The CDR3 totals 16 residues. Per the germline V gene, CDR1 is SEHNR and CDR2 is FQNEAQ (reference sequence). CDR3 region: CASSTTSGKAQETQYF. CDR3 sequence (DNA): TGTGCCAGCAGCACGACTAGCGGGAAAGCTCAAGAGACCCAGTACTTC.

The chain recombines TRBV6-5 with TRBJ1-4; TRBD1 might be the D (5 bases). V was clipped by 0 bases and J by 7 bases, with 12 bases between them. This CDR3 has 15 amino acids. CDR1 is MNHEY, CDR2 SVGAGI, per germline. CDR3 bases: TGTGCCAGCAGTTACTCATCCCAGGGAACTGAAAAACTGTTTTTT. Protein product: CASSYSSQGTEKLFF.

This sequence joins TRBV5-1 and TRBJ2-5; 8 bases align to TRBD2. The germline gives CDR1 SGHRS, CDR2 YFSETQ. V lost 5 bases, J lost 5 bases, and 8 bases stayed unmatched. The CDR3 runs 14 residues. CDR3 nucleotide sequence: TGCGCCAGCAGGTCCGGGACTAGTTCGGAGACCCAGTACTTC. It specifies CASRSGTSSETQYF. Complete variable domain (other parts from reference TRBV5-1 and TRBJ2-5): KAGVTQTPRYLIKTRGQQVTLSCSPISGHRSVSWYQQTPGQGLQFLFEYFSETQRNKGNFPGRFSGRQFSNSRSEMNVSTLELGDSALYLCASRSGTSSETQYFGPGTRLLVL.

The CDR3 DNA follows: TGCGCCAGCAGCTTGTCACAGGGGGCTAATGAAAAACTGTTTTTT. It yields the protein CASSLSQGANEKLFF. This chain connects TRBV5-1 to TRBJ1-4, with TRBD1 identical over 8 bases. The J segment lost 3 bases and the V segment lost 1 base, leaving 2 bases of the junction unmatched. The CDR3 contains 15 residues. The germline V gene encodes CDR1 SGHRS and CDR2 YFSETQ.

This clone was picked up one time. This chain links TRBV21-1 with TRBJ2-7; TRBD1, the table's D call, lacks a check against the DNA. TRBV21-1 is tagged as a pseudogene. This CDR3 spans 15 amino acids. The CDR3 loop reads CASSNTGHTAYEQYF. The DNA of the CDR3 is TGTGCCAGCAGTAACACGGGACACACAGCCTACGAGCAGTACTTC.

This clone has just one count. CDR3 sequence (DNA): TGTGCCAGCTCAAATACCGGGGGGCCTATGAACACTGAAGCTTTCTTT. Translating gives CASSNTGGPMNTEAFF. V gene TRBV18 combines with J gene TRBJ1-1; a weak D match, TRBD1 (6 bases). The CDR3 is 16 residues long. Germline V gene sequence: CDR1 KGHSH, CDR2 LQKENI. Trimming removed 5 bases at V and 0 bases at J, with 16 bases between.

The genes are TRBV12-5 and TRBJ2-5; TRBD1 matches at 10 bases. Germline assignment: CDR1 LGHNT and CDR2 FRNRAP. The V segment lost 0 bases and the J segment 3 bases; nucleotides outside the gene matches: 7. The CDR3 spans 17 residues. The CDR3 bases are TGTGCTAGTGGTTTGGTACTTAAGGGACAGGGGAAAGAGACCCAGTACTTC. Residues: CASGLVLKGQGKETQYF.

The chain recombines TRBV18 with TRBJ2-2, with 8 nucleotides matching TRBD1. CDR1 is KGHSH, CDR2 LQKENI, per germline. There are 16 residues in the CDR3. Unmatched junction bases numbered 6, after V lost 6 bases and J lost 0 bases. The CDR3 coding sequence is TGTGCCAGCTCTCAAGGACAGGGCTCGAACACCGGGGAGCTGTTTTTT. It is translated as CASSQGQGSNTGELFF.

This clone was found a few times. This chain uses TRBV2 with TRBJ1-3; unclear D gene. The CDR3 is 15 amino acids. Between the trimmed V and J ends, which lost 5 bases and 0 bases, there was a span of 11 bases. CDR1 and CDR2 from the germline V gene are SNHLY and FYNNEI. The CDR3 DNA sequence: TGTGCCAGCAGTCCCGGACTGGGCTCTGGAAACACCATATATTTT. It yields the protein CASSPGLGSGNTIYF.

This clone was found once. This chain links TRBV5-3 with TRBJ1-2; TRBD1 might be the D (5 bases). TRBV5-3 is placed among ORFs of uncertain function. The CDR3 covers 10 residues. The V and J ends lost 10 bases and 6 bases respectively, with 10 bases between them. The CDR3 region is CAPRGHGYTF. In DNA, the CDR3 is TGTGCCCCTAGGGGTCATGGCTACACCTTC.

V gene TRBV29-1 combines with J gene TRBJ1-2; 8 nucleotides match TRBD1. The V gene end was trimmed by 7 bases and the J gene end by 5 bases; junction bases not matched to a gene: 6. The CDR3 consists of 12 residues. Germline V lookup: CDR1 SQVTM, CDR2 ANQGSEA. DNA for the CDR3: TGCAGCGCCGGACAGGGTGAATATGGCTACACCTTC. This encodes CSAGQGEYGYTF.

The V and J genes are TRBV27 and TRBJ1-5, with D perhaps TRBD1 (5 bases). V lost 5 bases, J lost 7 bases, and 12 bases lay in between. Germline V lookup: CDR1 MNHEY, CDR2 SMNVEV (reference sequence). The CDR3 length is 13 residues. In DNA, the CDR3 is TGTGCCAGCAGTACCCAGGGAAACCAGCCCCAGCATTTT. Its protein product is CASSTQGNQPQHF.

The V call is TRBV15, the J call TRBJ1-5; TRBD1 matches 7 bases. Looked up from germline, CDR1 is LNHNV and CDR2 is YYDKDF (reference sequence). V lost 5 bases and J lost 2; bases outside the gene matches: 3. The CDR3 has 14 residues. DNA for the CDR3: TGTGCCACCAGCGACAGGGTGCGCAATCAGCCCCAGCATTTT. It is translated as CATSDRVRNQPQHF.

This CDR3 is CASSQGDGEDSNQPQHF. In DNA form, the CDR3 reads TGCGCCAGCAGCCAAGGCGACGGCGAGGATAGCAATCAGCCCCAGCATTTT. This chain connects TRBV4-3 to TRBJ1-5; no clear D. Germline loops: CDR1 LGHNA, CDR2 YSLEER. This CDR3 is 17 amino acids long. Between the trimmed V and J ends, which lost 1 base and 0 bases, there was a span of 13 bases.

The CDR3 here is CASRTLAGGRSSYNEQFF. Here the CDR3 DNA reads TGTGCCAGCAGGACCCTAGCGGGGGGCAGGAGCTCCTACAATGAGCAGTTCTTC. The V gene is TRBV5-6, the J gene TRBJ2-1; 11 positions agree with TRBD2. The CDR3 runs to 18 residues. Germline V CDR1 and CDR2: SGHDT, YYEEEE. V was pared by 5 bases and J by 0 bases, with 10 bases of the junction left unmatched.

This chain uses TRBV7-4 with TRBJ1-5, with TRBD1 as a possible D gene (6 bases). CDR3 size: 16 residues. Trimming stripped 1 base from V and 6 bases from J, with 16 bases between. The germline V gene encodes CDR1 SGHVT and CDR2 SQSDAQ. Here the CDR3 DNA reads TGTGCCAGCAGCTTAGAGGGGGGGACCGCGAGTCAGCCCCAGCATTTT. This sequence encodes CASSLEGGTASQPQHF.

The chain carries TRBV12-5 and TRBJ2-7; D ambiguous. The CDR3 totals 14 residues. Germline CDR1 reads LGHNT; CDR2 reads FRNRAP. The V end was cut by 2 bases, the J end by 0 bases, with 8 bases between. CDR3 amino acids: CASGLSRDSYEQYF. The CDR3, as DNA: TGTGCTAGTGGTTTGAGTCGAGACTCCTACGAGCAGTACTTC. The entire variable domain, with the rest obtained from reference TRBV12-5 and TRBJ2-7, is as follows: DARVTQTPRHKVTEMGQEVTMRCQPILGHNTVFWYRQTMMQGLELLAYFRNRAPLDDSGMPKDRFSAEMPDATLATLKIQPSEPRDSAVYFCASGLSRDSYEQYFGPGTRLTVT.

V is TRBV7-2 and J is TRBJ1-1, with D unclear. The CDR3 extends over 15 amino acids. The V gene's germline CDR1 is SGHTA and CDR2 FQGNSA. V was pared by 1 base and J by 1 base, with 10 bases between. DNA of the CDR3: TGTGCCAGCAGCTTAGTTTGGGCCCCGAACACTGAAGCTTTCTTT. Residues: CASSLVWAPNTEAFF. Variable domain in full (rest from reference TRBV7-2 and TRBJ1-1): GAGVSQSPSNKVTEKGKDVELRCDPISGHTALYWYRQSLGQGLEFLIYFQGNSAPDKSGLPSDRFSAERTGGSVSTLTIQRTQQEDSAVYLCASSLVWAPNTEAFFGQGTRLTVV.

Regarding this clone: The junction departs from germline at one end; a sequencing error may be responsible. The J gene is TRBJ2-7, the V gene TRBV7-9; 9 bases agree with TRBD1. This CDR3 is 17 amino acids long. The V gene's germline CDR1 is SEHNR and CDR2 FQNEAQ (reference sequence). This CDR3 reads CSSSSRTQGAGSYEQYF. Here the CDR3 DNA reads TGTTCCAGCAGCTCTAGGACACAGGGGGCTGGCTCCTACGAGCAGTACTTC.